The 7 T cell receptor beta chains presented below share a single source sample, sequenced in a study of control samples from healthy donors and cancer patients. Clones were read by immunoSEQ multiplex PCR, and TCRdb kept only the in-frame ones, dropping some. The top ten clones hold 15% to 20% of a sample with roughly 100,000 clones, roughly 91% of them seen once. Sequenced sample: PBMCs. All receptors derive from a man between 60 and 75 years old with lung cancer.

CDR3 region: CASATAGSDTQYF. The CDR3 bases are TGCGCCAGCGCGACAGCGGGGTCAGATACGCAGTATTTT. The chain couples TRBV5-1 to TRBJ2-3; 7 nucleotides align to TRBD2. After removal of 7 bases from V and 4 bases from J, the junction contained 6 bases not matched to a gene. Germline V lookup: CDR1 SGHRS, CDR2 YFSETQ. The CDR3 is made up of 13 amino acids.

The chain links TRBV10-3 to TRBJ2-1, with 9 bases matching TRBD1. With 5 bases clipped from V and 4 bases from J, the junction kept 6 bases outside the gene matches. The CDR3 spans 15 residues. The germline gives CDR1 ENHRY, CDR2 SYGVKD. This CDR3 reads CAISRTGEGYNEQFF. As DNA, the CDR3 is TGTGCCATCAGTCGGACAGGGGAAGGGTACAATGAGCAGTTCTTC.

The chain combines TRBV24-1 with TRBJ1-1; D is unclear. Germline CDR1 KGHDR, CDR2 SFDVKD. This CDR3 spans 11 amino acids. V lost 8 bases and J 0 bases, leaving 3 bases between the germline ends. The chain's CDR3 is CATMVNTEAFF. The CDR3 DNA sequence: TGTGCCACCATGGTGAACACTGAAGCTTTCTTT.

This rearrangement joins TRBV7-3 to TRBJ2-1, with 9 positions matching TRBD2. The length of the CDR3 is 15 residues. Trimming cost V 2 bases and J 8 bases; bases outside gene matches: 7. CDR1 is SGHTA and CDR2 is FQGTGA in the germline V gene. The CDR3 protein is CASSLVSGGRHEQFF. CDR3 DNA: TGTGCCAGCAGCTTAGTAAGCGGGGGGAGGCATGAGCAGTTCTTC.

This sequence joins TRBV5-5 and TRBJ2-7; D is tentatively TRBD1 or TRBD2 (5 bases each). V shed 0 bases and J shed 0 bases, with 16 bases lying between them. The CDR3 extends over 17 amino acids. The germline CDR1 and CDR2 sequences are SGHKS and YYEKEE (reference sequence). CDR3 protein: CASSLALPSGSSYEQYF. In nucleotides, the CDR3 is TGTGCCAGCAGCTTGGCCCTTCCGTCAGGGAGCTCCTACGAGCAGTACTTC.

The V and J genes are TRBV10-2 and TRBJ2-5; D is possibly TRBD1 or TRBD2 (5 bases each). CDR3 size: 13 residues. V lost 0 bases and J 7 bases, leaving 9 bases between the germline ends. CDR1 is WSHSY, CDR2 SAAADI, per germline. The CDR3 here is CASSESTGGTQYF. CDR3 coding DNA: TGCGCCAGCAGTGAGTCGACTGGGGGGACCCAGTACTTC.

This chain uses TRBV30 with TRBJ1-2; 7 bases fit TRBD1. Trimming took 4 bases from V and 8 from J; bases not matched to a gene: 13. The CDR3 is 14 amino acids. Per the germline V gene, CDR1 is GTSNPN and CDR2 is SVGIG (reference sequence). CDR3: CAWNPFDRDEGYTF. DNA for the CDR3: TGTGCCTGGAACCCCTTTGACAGGGACGAAGGCTACACCTTC.